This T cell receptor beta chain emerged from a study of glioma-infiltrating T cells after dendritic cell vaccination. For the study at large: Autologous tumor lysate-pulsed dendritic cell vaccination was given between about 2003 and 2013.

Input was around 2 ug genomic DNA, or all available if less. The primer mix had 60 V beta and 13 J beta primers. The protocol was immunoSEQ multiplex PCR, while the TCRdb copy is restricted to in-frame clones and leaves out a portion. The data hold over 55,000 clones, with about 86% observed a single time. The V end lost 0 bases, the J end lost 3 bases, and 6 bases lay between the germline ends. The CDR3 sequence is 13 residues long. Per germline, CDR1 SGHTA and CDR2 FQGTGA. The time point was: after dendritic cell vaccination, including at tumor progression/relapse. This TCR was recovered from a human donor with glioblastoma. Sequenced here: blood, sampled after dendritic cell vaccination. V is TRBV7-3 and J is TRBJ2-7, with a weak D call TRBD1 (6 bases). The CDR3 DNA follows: TGTGCCAGCAGCTTAACAGGGGGCTACGAGCAGTACTTC. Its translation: CASSLTGGYEQYF.